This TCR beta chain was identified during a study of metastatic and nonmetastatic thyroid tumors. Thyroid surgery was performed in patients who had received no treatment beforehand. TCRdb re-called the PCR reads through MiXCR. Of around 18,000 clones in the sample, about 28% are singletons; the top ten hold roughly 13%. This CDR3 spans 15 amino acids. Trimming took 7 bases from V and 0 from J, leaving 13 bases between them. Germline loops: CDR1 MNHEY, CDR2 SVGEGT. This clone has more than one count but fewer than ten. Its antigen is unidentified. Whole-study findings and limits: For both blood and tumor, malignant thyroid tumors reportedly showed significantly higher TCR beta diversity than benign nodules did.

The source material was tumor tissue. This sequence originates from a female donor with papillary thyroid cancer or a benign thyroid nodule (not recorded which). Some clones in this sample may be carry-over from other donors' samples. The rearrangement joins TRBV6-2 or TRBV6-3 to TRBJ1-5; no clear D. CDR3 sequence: CASIGEENSNQPQHF. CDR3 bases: TGTGCCAGCATCGGAGAAGAGAATAGCAATCAGCCCCAGCATTTT.